The sequence of this TCR beta chain was determined in a study of T cell responses to AZD1222 COVID-19 vaccine. General observations from the study: Donors were chiefly white British, with a greater number of females, and clonal diversity was perhaps underestimated.

The protocol was immunoSEQ multiplex PCR, while the TCRdb copy is restricted to in-frame clones and leaves out a portion. The profile covers 150,000 to 200,000 clones, with 85% to 95% appearing a single time and about 4.6% taken by the ten largest. This clone was picked up one time. Its matching antigen is unknown. CDR3 size: 15 residues. The V end lost 0 bases, the J end lost 3 bases, and 12 bases lay between the germline ends. Germline assignment: CDR1 SGHDT and CDR2 YYEEEE. The chain has TRBV5-6 and TRBJ1-2, with unresolved D. Sequencing used peripheral blood, obtained 28 days after the second AZD1222 dose. The TCR comes from an adult who received the AZD1222 COVID-19 vaccine. CDR3 sequence reads: CASSLVQSFHYGYTF. The CDR3 coding sequence is TGTGCCAGCAGCTTGGTTCAGTCTTTCCACTATGGCTACACCTTC.